This T cell receptor beta chain was observed in a study of patients and donors after allogeneic stem cell transplantation. TCRdb independently ran MiXCR on the RT-PCR reads; one entry per CDR3 protein. This sample has approximately 29,000 distinct CDR3 sequences; less than 45% occur once, and the top ten carry just over 75%. Germline CDR1 MNHEY, CDR2 SVGAGI. Between the trimmed V and J ends, which lost 3 bases and 7 bases, there was a span of 7 bases. CDR3 length: 13 amino acids. This clonotype was sampled from a human donor who was either an allogeneic HSCT recipient or a stem cell or donor lymphocyte infusion donor (not recorded which). It is not recorded whose cells these are; they may come from a transplant donor. The genes are TRBV6-5 and TRBJ1-6; D is unclear. Source material: blood, either unsorted or a sorted T cell fraction (not recorded which). CDR3 DNA sequence: TGTGCCAGCAGTTATTCCGGCAATTCACCCCTCCACTTT. The encoded protein is CASSYSGNSPLHF.